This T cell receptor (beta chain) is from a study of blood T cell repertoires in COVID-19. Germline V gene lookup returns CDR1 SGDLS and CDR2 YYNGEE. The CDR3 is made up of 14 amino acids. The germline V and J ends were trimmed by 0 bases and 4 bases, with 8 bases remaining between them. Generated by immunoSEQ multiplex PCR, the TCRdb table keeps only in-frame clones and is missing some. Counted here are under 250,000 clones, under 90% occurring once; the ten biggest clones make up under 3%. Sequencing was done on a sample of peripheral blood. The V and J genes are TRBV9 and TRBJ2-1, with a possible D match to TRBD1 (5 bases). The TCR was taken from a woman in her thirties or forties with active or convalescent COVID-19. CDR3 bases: TGTGCCAGCAGCGTAGCTGACAGTTACAATGAGCAGTTCTTC. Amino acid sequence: CASSVADSYNEQFF.